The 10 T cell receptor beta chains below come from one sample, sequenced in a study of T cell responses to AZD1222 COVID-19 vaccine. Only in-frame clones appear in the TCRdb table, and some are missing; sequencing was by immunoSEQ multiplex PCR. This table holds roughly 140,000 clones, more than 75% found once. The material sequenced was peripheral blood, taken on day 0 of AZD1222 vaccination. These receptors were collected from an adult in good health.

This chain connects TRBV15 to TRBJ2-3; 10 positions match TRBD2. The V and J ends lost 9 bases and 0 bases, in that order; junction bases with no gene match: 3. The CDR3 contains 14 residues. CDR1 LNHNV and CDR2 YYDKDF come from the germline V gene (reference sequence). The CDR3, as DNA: TGTGCCACTAGAGCGGGAGGGAGCACAGATACGCAGTATTTT. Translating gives CATRAGGSTDTQYF.

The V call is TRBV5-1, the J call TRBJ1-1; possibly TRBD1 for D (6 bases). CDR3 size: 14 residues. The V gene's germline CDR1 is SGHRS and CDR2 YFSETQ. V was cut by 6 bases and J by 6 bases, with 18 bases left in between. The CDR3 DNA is TGCGCCAGCACTACCACAGGGACGAGGGCTGAAGCTTTCTTT. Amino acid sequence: CASTTTGTRAEAFF. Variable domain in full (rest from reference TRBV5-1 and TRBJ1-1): KAGVTQTPRYLIKTRGQQVTLSCSPISGHRSVSWYQQTPGQGLQFLFEYFSETQRNKGNFPGRFSGRQFSNSRSEMNVSTLELGDSALYLCASTTTGTRAEAFFGQGTRLTVV.

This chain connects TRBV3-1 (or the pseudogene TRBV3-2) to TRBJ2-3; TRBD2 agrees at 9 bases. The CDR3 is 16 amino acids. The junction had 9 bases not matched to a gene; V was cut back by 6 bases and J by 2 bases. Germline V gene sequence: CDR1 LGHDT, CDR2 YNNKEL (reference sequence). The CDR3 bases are TGTGCCAGCAGTCCCTATAGCGGGAGCATCACAGATACGCAGTATTTT. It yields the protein CASSPYSGSITDTQYF.

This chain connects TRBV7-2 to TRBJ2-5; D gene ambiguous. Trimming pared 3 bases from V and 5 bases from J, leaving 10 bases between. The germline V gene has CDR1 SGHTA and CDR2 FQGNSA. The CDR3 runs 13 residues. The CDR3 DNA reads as TGTGCCAGCAGCTTCGAAGCCGAGGAGACCCAGTACTTC. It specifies CASSFEAEETQYF.

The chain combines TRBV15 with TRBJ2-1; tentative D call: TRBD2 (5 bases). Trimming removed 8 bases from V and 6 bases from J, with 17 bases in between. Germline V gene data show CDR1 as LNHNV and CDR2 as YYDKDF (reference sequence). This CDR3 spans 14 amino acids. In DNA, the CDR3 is TGTGCCACCCGCGACGGGGTGGGCTCCAATGAGCAGTTCTTC. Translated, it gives CATRDGVGSNEQFF.

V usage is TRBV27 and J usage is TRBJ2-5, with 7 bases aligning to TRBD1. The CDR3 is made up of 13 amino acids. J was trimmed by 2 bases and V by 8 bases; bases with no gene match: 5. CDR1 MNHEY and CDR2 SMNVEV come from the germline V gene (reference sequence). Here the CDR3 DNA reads TGTGCCAGCGCTAGGGACAGACAAGAGACCCAGTACTTC. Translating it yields CASARDRQETQYF.

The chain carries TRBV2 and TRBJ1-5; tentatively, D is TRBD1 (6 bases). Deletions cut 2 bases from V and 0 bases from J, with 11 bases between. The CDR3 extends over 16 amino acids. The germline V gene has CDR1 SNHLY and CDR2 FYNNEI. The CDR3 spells CASSESRGPSNQPQHF. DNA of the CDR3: TGTGCCAGCAGTGAAAGTCGGGGGCCTAGCAATCAGCCCCAGCATTTT.

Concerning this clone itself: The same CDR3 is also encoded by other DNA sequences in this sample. In DNA form, the CDR3 reads TGCGCCAGCCGCGACAGCTCTGGGGCCAACGTCCTGACTTTC. Amino acid sequence: CASRDSSGANVLTF. The V call is TRBV5-1, the J call TRBJ2-6; TRBD1 might be the D (5 bases). This CDR3 region has 14 residues. V shed 7 bases and J shed 0 bases, with 8 bases lying between them. The V gene's germline CDR1 is SGHRS and CDR2 YFSETQ.

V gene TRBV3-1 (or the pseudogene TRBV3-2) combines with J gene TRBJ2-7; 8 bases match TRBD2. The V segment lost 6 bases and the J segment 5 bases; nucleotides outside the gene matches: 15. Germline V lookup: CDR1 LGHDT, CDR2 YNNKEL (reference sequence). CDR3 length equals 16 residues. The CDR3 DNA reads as TGTGCCAGCAGTCCTGAGGTAGCGGGGATTCGGGACGAGCAGTACTTC. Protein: CASSPEVAGIRDEQYF.

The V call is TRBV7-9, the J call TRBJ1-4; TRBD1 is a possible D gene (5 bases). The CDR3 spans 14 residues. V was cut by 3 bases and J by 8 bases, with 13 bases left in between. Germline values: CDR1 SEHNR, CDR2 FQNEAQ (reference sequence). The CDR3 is CASSFGGSGEKLFF. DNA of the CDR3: TGTGCCAGCAGCTTTGGGGGGAGCGGCGAAAAACTGTTTTTT.